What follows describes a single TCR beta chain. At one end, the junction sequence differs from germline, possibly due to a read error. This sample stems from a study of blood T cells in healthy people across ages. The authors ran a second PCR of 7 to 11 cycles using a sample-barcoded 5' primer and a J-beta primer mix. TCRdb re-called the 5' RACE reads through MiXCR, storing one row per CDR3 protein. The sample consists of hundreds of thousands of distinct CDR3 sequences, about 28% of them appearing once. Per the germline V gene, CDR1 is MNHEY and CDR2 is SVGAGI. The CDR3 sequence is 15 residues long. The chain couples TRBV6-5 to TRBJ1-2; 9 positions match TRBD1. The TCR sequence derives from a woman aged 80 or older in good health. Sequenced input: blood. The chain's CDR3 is CACSQRTGANYGYTF. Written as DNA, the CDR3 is TGTGCCTGCAGTCAACGGACAGGGGCTAACTATGGCTACACCTTC.